The TCR beta chain under discussion was sequenced for a study of blood T cell repertoires in COVID-19. For the study at large: T cells, B-cell-depleted T cells, or PBMCs supplied cDNA or gDNA.

TCRdb's table, derived via immunoSEQ multiplex PCR, lists solely in-frame clones and lacks some. The sample yields 250,000 to 350,000 clones, around 87% seen once. The CDR3 spans 14 residues. Germline CDR1 SQVTM, CDR2 ANQGSEA. The ends were cut back, 5 bases at V and 3 bases at J, with 16 bases in the middle. This clone has just a few counts. The V call is TRBV29-1, the J call TRBJ1-1, with D hard to call. Source material: peripheral blood. This sequence originates from a man aged 18-30 years with active or convalescent COVID-19. CDR3 nucleotide sequence: TGCAGCGTTCGACAACCTTATCTCTACACTGAAGCTTTCTTT. This sequence encodes CSVRQPYLYTEAFF. The full variable domain, rest sourced from reference TRBV29-1 and TRBJ1-1, is SAVISQKPSRDICQRGTSLTIQCQVDSQVTMMFWYRQQPGQSLTLIATANQGSEATYESGFVIDKFPISRPNLTFSTLTVSNMSPEDSSIYLCSVRQPYLYTEAFFGQGTRLTVV.